One sample yielded the 17 T cell receptor beta chains listed below, sequenced in a study of cytomegalovirus exposure and HLA in healthy donors. PCR used 60 Vbeta primers and 13 Jbeta primers. Repertoires were generated with immunoSEQ multiplex PCR, while TCRdb's copy carries only in-frame clones and drops some. The profile covers 150,000 to 200,000 clones, with approximately 78% appearing a single time and 2% to 2.5% taken by the ten largest. Sequenced input: PBMCs. These receptors were taken from a human donor in good health.

The chain links TRBV29-1 to TRBJ1-4, with 8 bases fitting TRBD1. Germline trimming cut 7 bases from V and 8 bases from J; bases unmatched to any gene: 9. Germline CDR1 and CDR2: SQVTM and ANQGSEA. CDR3 length: 13 residues. The CDR3 DNA is TGCAGCGCCGCGGGACAGGATCACGAAAAACTGTTTTTT. Protein product: CSAAGQDHEKLFF.

This chain joins TRBV6-5 and TRBJ2-7; D call uncertain. The CDR3 covers 14 residues. The V end lost 5 bases, the J end lost 2 bases, and 13 bases lay between the germline ends. Germline assignment: CDR1 MNHEY and CDR2 SVGAGI. This chain's CDR3 is CASSESPGPYEQYF. CDR3 nucleotides: TGTGCCAGCAGTGAAAGCCCGGGTCCCTACGAGCAGTACTTC.

The chain couples TRBV21-1 to TRBJ1-2; the table names TRBD1, a call not compared with the DNA. TRBV21-1 is given as a pseudogene. The CDR3 runs 15 residues. CDR3 in amino acids: CASNLRDKKYYGYTF. CDR3 coding DNA: TGTGCCAGCAACTTACGGGACAAGAAATACTATGGCTACACCTTC.

The genes are TRBV12-5 and TRBJ1-1, with a weak D call TRBD1 (6 bases). Germline loops: CDR1 LGHNT, CDR2 FRNRAP. Between the trimmed V and J ends, which lost 2 bases and 5 bases, there was a span of 12 bases. The CDR3 length is 14 residues. The CDR3 sequence: CASGLNRDPTEAFF. CDR3 bases: TGTGCTAGTGGTTTGAACAGGGATCCAACTGAAGCTTTCTTT. Drawing the rest from reference TRBV12-5 and TRBJ1-1, the complete variable domain is DARVTQTPRHKVTEMGQEVTMRCQPILGHNTVFWYRQTMMQGLELLAYFRNRAPLDDSGMPKDRFSAEMPDATLATLKIQPSEPRDSAVYFCASGLNRDPTEAFFGQGTRLTVV.

In regard to this clone: The junction departs from germline at one end; a sequencing error may be responsible. The rearrangement links TRBV7-2 to TRBJ1-2; tentatively, D is TRBD1 (6 bases). The CDR3 is 12 residues long. The germline gives CDR1 SGHTA, CDR2 FQGNSA. The CDR3 region is CASSNRDTRPIF. DNA of the CDR3: TGTGCCAGCAGCAACCGGGACACCAGACCTATCTTC.

This chain links TRBV6-5 with TRBJ1-4, with D perhaps matching TRBD1 (6 bases). Per the germline V gene, CDR1 is MNHEY and CDR2 is SVGAGI. This CDR3 region has 13 residues. The V gene lost 8 bases and the J gene lost 9 bases, with 16 bases spanning the gap. Here the CDR3 reads CASGQKDTQKLFF. In DNA form, the CDR3 reads TGTGCCAGCGGACAGAAAGACACCCAAAAACTGTTTTTT.

The V call is TRBV12-5, the J call TRBJ2-5, with a weak D call TRBD2 (5 bases). Trimming left V 5 bases short and J 4 bases short, with 11 bases between. The CDR3 loop spans 13 amino acids. Germline-derived CDR1 and CDR2 are LGHNT and FRNRAP. CDR3 protein: CASGTPGVETQYF. The CDR3 bases are TGTGCTAGTGGTACCCCCGGGGTAGAGACCCAGTACTTC.

This clone was detected a few times. J is TRBJ2-6 and V is TRBV21-1; the tabulated D call, TRBD1, remains unverified against the DNA. TRBV21-1 is flagged as a pseudogene. CDR3 length: 16 residues. In nucleotides, the CDR3 is TGTGCCAGCAACGCGACAGCCAACTCTGGGGCCAACGTCCTGACTTTC. This codes for CASNATANSGANVLTF.

The chain combines TRBV7-3 with TRBJ2-2; TRBD1 is a possible D gene (5 bases). The CDR3 has 14 amino acids. CDR1 is SGHTA, CDR2 FQGTGA, per germline. The V end was cut by 2 bases, the J end by 1 base, with 5 bases between. CDR3 loop: CASSLQGNTGELFF. CDR3 nucleotides: TGTGCCAGCAGCTTACAGGGGAACACCGGGGAGCTGTTTTTT.

The rearrangement joins TRBV5-1 to TRBJ2-6; possibly TRBD2 for D (5 bases). V was clipped by 0 bases and J by 0 bases, with 10 bases between them. Germline V CDR1 and CDR2: SGHRS, YFSETQ. CDR3 size: 17 residues. The CDR3 coding sequence is TGCGCCAGCAGCTTGGTGAGCGGAGACTCTGGGGCCAACGTCCTGACTTTC. This sequence encodes CASSLVSGDSGANVLTF.

The chain combines TRBV6-1 with TRBJ1-1, with TRBD1 matching over 9 bases. The germline CDR1 and CDR2 sequences are MNHNS and SASEGT. This CDR3 contains 14 residues. With 7 bases clipped from V and 3 bases from J, the junction kept 6 bases outside the gene matches. CDR3 in amino acids: CASTSDRGHTEAFF. In DNA form, the CDR3 reads TGTGCCAGCACTTCGGACAGGGGCCACACTGAAGCTTTCTTT.

This clone was counted only a few times. CDR3 in DNA: TGTGCCAGCAGTTCGACCCCCGGGACACCGAACTATGGCTACACCTTC. Translation gives CASSSTPGTPNYGYTF. The chain combines TRBV27 with TRBJ1-2; D may be TRBD1 (6 bases). The ends were cut back, 4 bases at V and 2 bases at J, with 17 bases in the middle. In germline, CDR1 is MNHEY, CDR2 SMNVEV (reference sequence). The CDR3 spans 16 residues.

This clone came up a few times. The chain employs TRBV9 and TRBJ1-4; 7 bases are a match to TRBD1. Trimming cost V 2 bases and J 8 bases; bases outside gene matches: 12. This CDR3 is 16 amino acids long. In germline, CDR1 is SGDLS, CDR2 YYNGEE. This chain's CDR3 is CASSVMTGKLGEKLFF. The CDR3 DNA reads as TGTGCCAGCAGCGTTATGACAGGGAAGTTGGGAGAAAAACTGTTTTTT. Using reference TRBV9 and TRBJ1-4 for the parts outside the CDR3, the full variable domain is DSGVTQTPKHLITATGQRVTLRCSPRSGDLSVYWYQQSLDQGLQFLIQYYNGEERAKGNILERFSAQQFPDLHSELNLSSLELGDSALYFCASSVMTGKLGEKLFFGSGTQLSVL.

The chain combines TRBV5-4 with TRBJ2-7, with TRBD1 as a possible D gene (8 bases). Between the trimmed V and J ends, which lost 1 base and 6 bases, there was a span of 29 bases. CDR1 is SGHNT, CDR2 YYREEE, per germline (reference sequence). This CDR3 region has 19 residues. The CDR3 sequence: CASSLPLDAWTGRGFEQYF. The DNA of the CDR3 is TGTGCCAGCAGCTTGCCTCTGGACGCGTGGACAGGGAGGGGGTTCGAGCAGTACTTC.

The V call is TRBV11-2, the J call TRBJ2-7, with D maybe TRBD2 (5 bases). Germline CDR1 SGHAT, CDR2 FQNNGV. The CDR3 runs 13 residues. V dropped 5 bases and J dropped 2 bases, with 10 bases sitting between them. The CDR3 spells CASSRELTYEQYF. The CDR3 region has the DNA TGTGCCAGCAGCCGGGAACTAACCTACGAGCAGTACTTC.

The CDR3 nucleotides are TGTGCCAGCAGCTTAGCCCAGGACACAGATACGCAGTATTTT. Residues: CASSLAQDTDTQYF. The V call is TRBV7-8, the J call TRBJ2-3; D remains unclear. V shed 0 bases and J shed 2 bases, with 6 bases lying between them. Germline values: CDR1 SGHVS, CDR2 FQNEAQ. The CDR3 is 14 amino acids.

This rearrangement joins TRBV5-1 to TRBJ1-3, with D possibly matching TRBD1 (6 bases). V was clipped by 6 bases and J by 0 bases, with 10 bases between them. Germline CDR1 and CDR2: SGHRS and YFSETQ. The CDR3 length is 14 residues. The CDR3 bases are TGCGCCAGCATGCAAGGGGGCTCTGGAAACACCATATATTTT. It yields the protein CASMQGGSGNTIYF.